A selection of T cell receptor beta chains follows, all from one sample in a study of T cell responses to AZD1222 COVID-19 vaccine. Sequenced by immunoSEQ multiplex PCR; TCRdb stores in-frame clones only, minus some. The repertoire includes over 130,000 clones, more than 85% of them detected once, and roughly 3.6% sits in the top ten. Here the sequenced sample was peripheral blood, taken 28 days after the second AZD1222 dose. Source of these receptors: an adult who received the AZD1222 COVID-19 vaccine. Each CDR3 is given without its conserved first and last residue. A D gene is named only where the DNA matches it firmly.

J: TRBJ1-6
V: TRBV28
D: NA
CDR3: ASSGIDSPLH

J: TRBJ2-1
V: TRBV5-4
D: TRBD2
CDR3: ASSPGLAGAFEQF

J: TRBJ2-3
V: TRBV9
D: NA
CDR3: ASSVGADRTDTQY

J: TRBJ1-1
V: TRBV18
D: NA
CDR3: ASSPRRERNTEAF

J: TRBJ1-2
V: TRBV9
D: TRBD1
CDR3: ASSVENRGLYGYT

J: TRBJ1-1
V: TRBV5-1
D: NA
CDR3: ASSGAEAEAF

J: TRBJ2-3
V: TRBV6-5
D: TRBD1
CDR3: ASSRRDRGPDTQY

J: TRBJ2-7
V: TRBV4-3
D: TRBD2
CDR3: ASSQQGLAGYEQY

J: TRBJ2-2
V: TRBV6-5
D: NA
CDR3: ASRDDYTGELF

J: TRBJ1-2
V: TRBV18
D: NA
CDR3: ASSPSGFHYGYT

J: TRBJ2-1
V: TRBV7-9
D: NA
CDR3: ASSPGVKEQF

J: TRBJ1-1
V: TRBV19
D: TRBD1
CDR3: ASSPLVQGVNTEAF

J: TRBJ1-5
V: TRBV2
D: NA
CDR3: ASSEPGYSNQPQH

J: TRBJ1-1
V: TRBV9
D: NA
CDR3: ASSVGMNTEAF

J: TRBJ2-7
V: TRBV6-5
D: NA
CDR3: ASSSGGSWYEQY

J: TRBJ2-3
V: TRBV29-1
D: NA
CDR3: SVEEGTDTQY

J: TRBJ2-5
V: TRBV12-5
D: NA
CDR3: ASGLSARRQY

J: TRBJ1-6
V: TRBV27
D: NA
CDR3: ASSLSAGGRTRSPLH

J: TRBJ1-1
V: TRBV29-1
D: NA
CDR3: SVDLGGLGTEAF

J: TRBJ1-3
V: TRBV5-3
D: NA
CDR3: ARSLVSQLRGNTIY

J: TRBJ2-3
V: TRBV5-1
D: NA
CDR3: ASSLEGTRTGDTQY

J: TRBJ2-3
V: TRBV4-2
D: TRBD2
CDR3: ASSQGASGRLTDTQY

J: TRBJ2-1
V: TRBV7-9
D: TRBD1
CDR3: ASSLFQQGKIKQF

J: TRBJ1-2
V: TRBV6-5
D: NA
CDR3: ASLPGNYGYT

J: TRBJ1-1
V: TRBV9
D: TRBD1
CDR3: ASSVGTGVTEAF

J: TRBJ1-5
V: TRBV9
D: NA
CDR3: ASSVADTNQPQH

J: TRBJ2-7
V: TRBV30
D: NA
CDR3: AWSADRSSYEQY

J: TRBJ1-6
V: TRBV7-2
D: TRBD1
CDR3: ASSRDRGYSPLH